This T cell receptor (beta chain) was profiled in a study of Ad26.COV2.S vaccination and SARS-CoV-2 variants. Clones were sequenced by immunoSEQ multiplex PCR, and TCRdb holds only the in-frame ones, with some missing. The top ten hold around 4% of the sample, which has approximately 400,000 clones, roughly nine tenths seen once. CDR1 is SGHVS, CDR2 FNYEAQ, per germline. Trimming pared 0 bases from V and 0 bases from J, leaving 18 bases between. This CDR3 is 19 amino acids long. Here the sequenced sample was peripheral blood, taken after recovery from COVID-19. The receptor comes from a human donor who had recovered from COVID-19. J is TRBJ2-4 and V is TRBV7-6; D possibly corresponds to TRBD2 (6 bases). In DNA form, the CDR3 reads TGTGCCAGCAGCTTAGCGAGTACTAGCCAACGCCTAGCCAAAAACATTCAGTACTTC. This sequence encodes CASSLASTSQRLAKNIQYF.